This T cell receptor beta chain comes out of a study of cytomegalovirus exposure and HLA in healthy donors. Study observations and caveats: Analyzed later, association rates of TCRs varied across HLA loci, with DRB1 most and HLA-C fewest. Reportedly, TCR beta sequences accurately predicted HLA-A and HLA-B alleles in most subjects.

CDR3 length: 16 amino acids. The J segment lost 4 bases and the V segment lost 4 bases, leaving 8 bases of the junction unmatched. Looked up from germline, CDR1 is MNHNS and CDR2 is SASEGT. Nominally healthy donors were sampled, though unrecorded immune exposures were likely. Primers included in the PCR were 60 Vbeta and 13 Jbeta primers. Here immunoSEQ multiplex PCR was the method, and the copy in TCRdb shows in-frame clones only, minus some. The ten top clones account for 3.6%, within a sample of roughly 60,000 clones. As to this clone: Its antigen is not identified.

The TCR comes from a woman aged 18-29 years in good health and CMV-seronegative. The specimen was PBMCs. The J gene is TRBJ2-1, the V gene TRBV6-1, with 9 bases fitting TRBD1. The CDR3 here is CASSAAGTGPYNEQFF. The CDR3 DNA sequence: TGTGCCAGCAGTGCCGCAGGGACAGGGCCTTACAATGAGCAGTTCTTC.